The TCR beta chain described here comes from a study of T-cell reconstitution after alpha-beta-depleted transplantation in children. Details on this clonotype: Its antigen is as yet unknown.

Study outcomes and limitations: Some patients' high day-60 TCRbeta diversity was traced to surviving recipient T cells and thymic progenitors. Newly produced T cells mostly accounted for T-cell counts and diversity one year post-transplant. Several hundred expanded graft clones reportedly supplied alpha-beta T cells about two months after transplant.

TCRbeta library preparation incorporated unique molecular identifiers. From the PCR reads, TCRdb called clonotypes with MiXCR, one entry per CDR3 protein. The sample contains about 980,000 distinct CDR3 sequences, 25% to 35% of which appear only once. The V and J ends lost 7 bases and 8 bases respectively, with 18 bases between them. The CDR3 totals 14 residues. In germline, CDR1 is SGHAT, CDR2 FQNNGV. The gene calls are TRBV11-2 and TRBJ2-1, with a weak D call TRBD1 (7 bases). The sequence was obtained from a boy under two years old who had a stem cell transplant for SCID, so the T cells may come from the graft donor. The specimen was PBMCs, mostly from graft donor cells, collected 360 days after TCRalphabeta/CD19-depleted stem cell transplant. The CDR3 DNA reads as TGTGCCAGCAAAGAGGGGGCTAGCGTTTATGAGCAGTTCTTC. Translated: CASKEGASVYEQFF.